One and the same sample provided the 30 T cell receptor beta chains below, sequenced in a study of OX40 agonist ivuxolimab in advanced cancers. Clones were read by immunoSEQ multiplex PCR, and TCRdb kept only the in-frame ones, dropping some. Of tens of thousands of clones listed, approximately 90% were seen once; the top ten hold roughly 1.3%. Specimen: CD4+ or CD8+ T cells sorted from blood, collected in a trial of the OX40 agonist ivuxolimab. The receptors were gathered from an adult with an advanced solid tumor such as melanoma, head and neck, liver or kidney cancer.

This chain links TRBV29-1 with TRBJ1-1; 10 bases align to TRBD1. The CDR3 is made up of 13 amino acids. Per germline, CDR1 SQVTM and CDR2 ANQGSEA. The trim removed 7 bases at V and 5 bases at J, leaving 7 bases unmatched. Here the CDR3 DNA reads TGCAGCGCTGCGACAGGGGGCGCGACTGAAGCTTTCTTT. Translated: CSAATGGATEAFF.

J is TRBJ2-7 and V is TRBV7-2; 8 nucleotides align to TRBD2. The CDR3 has 14 residues. The V gene's germline CDR1 is SGHTA and CDR2 FQGNSA. J was trimmed by 3 bases and V by 6 bases; bases with no gene match: 7. The CDR3 region has the DNA TGTGCCAGCAGTCCTTTCGGGGGGGACTACGAGCAGTACTTC. Its protein is CASSPFGGDYEQYF.

The V call is TRBV19, the J call TRBJ1-1, with 8 bases that match TRBD1. Trimming at V came to 3 bases and at J to 1 base, leaving 7 bases not matched to a gene. The CDR3 totals 16 residues. The V gene's germline CDR1 is LNHDA and CDR2 SQIVND (reference sequence). CDR3 coding DNA: TGTGCCAGTAGTATCTCAACCGGGACAGGGAACACTGAAGCTTTCTTT. This codes for CASSISTGTGNTEAFF.

The chain combines TRBV6-5 with TRBJ1-2; D unclear. Deletions cut 5 bases from V and 8 bases from J, with 12 bases between. Germline V gene lookup returns CDR1 MNHEY and CDR2 SVGAGI. This CDR3 is built from 12 residues. The CDR3 coding sequence is TGTGCCAGCAGTCCCGGCCCCTCCGGCTACACCTTC. Its protein is CASSPGPSGYTF.

This clone was picked up one time. The chain has TRBV19 and TRBJ1-1; D uncertain. V was pared by 6 bases and J by 1 base, with 12 bases between. The germline V gene encodes CDR1 LNHDA and CDR2 SQIVND (reference sequence). The CDR3 spans 14 residues. CDR3 bases: TGTGCCAGTAGGAAAAGGGAAAGGAACACTGAAGCTTTCTTT. Its translation is CASRKRERNTEAFF.

This rearrangement joins TRBV7-2 to TRBJ1-5, with D unclear. The ends were cut back, 1 base at V and 6 bases at J, with 4 bases in the middle. The CDR3 has 12 amino acids. Germline assignment: CDR1 SGHTA and CDR2 FQGNSA. CDR3 residues: CASSLDFQPQHF. In nucleotides, the CDR3 is TGTGCCAGCAGCTTAGACTTTCAGCCCCAGCATTTT.

This chain connects TRBV2 to TRBJ2-1; 7 bases line up with TRBD1. From germline, CDR1 is SNHLY and CDR2 FYNNEI. The length of the CDR3 is 14 residues. J gave up 6 bases and V 7 bases, and 9 bases lay outside the gene matches. This CDR3 reads CASNLGTVGNEQFF. In DNA form, the CDR3 reads TGTGCCAGCAATCTAGGGACAGTGGGCAATGAGCAGTTCTTC. Supplemented by reference TRBV2 and TRBJ2-1, the full variable domain reads EPEVTQTPSHQVTQMGQEVILRCVPISNHLYFYWYRQILGQKVEFLVSFYNNEISEKSEIFDDQFSVERPDGSNFTLKIRSTKLEDSAMYFCASNLGTVGNEQFFGPGTRLTVL.

The DNA of the CDR3 is TGCGCCAGCAGCTCGCGCCCTTGGGCTAGCGGTGAACTTTACGAGCAGTACTTC. Its translation: CASSSRPWASGELYEQYF. V gene TRBV5-1 combines with J gene TRBJ2-7; 7 positions match TRBD2. The CDR3 consists of 18 residues. The trim removed 3 bases at V and 4 bases at J, leaving 19 bases unmatched. Germline CDR1 SGHRS, CDR2 YFSETQ.

The chain is built from TRBV7-2 and TRBJ1-1; no clear D. V lost 6 bases, J lost 4 bases, and 9 bases lay in between. CDR1 is SGHTA, CDR2 FQGNSA, per germline. This CDR3 comprises 12 residues. CDR3 in amino acids: CASRSLGTEAFF. CDR3 bases: TGTGCCAGCAGATCACTAGGCACTGAAGCTTTCTTT.

The chain joins TRBV5-6 to TRBJ2-2; 7 bases are shared with TRBD2. The CDR3 has 17 amino acids. Germline loops: CDR1 SGHDT, CDR2 YYEEEE. Unmatched junction bases numbered 12, after V lost 2 bases and J lost 5 bases. The CDR3 reads CASSLRLAVLYTGELFF. In DNA form, the CDR3 reads TGTGCCAGCAGCTTAAGACTAGCCGTTCTTTATACCGGGGAGCTGTTTTTT.

The chain couples TRBV4-1 to TRBJ2-2; 11 bases are shared with TRBD2. The ends lost 3 bases at V and 0 bases at J; junction bases unmatched: 3. Germline values: CDR1 MGHRA, CDR2 YSYEKL. This CDR3 has 17 residues. The CDR3 protein is CASSQMGLAANTGELFF. The DNA for the CDR3 is TGCGCCAGCAGCCAGATGGGACTAGCGGCGAACACCGGGGAGCTGTTTTTT.

The gene calls are TRBV18 and TRBJ2-5; 7 bases fit TRBD2. CDR1 is KGHSH, CDR2 LQKENI, per germline. The length of the CDR3 is 13 residues. V was clipped by 5 bases and J by 5 bases; unmatched bases: 5. The DNA for the CDR3 is TGTGCCAGCTCATCTGGAGCGGGGGAGACCCAGTACTTC. This codes for CASSSGAGETQYF.

This clone has only a few counts. V gene TRBV6-5 combines with J gene TRBJ1-5; maybe TRBD1 (5 bases). Germline V gene sequence: CDR1 MNHEY, CDR2 SVGAGI. The CDR3 loop spans 15 amino acids. V lost 1 base and J lost 5, with 12 bases in between. CDR3 in amino acids: CASSYWRGTDQPQHF. The CDR3 DNA follows: TGTGCCAGCAGTTACTGGAGGGGCACCGATCAGCCCCAGCATTTT.

This clone was counted a single time. The chain uses TRBV11-2 and TRBJ2-7, with 9 nucleotides matching TRBD2. Trimming at V came to 4 bases and at J to 0 bases, leaving 4 bases not matched to a gene. Germline CDR1 is SGHAT and CDR2 is FQNNGV. This CDR3 spans 15 amino acids. The CDR3 DNA reads TGTGCCAGCAGCTCAGTAGCGGGAGTCTCCTACGAGCAGTACTTC. Its protein product is CASSSVAGVSYEQYF.

This rearrangement joins TRBV19 to TRBJ1-2; no firm D call. The CDR3 runs 13 residues. The germline CDR1 and CDR2 sequences are LNHDA and SQIVND (reference sequence). V was shortened by 3 bases and J by 1 base, with 6 bases between the two germline ends. As DNA, the CDR3 is TGTGCCAGTAGTATGTACTTTAACTATGGCTACACCTTC. As protein: CASSMYFNYGYTF. Together with reference TRBV19 and TRBJ1-2, the CDR3 gives the full variable domain: DGGITQSPKYLFRKEGQNVTLSCEQNLNHDAMYWYRQDPGQGLRLIYYSQIVNDFQKGDIAEGYSVSREKKESFPLTVTSAQKNPTAFYLCASSMYFNYGYTFGSGTRLTVV.

V usage is TRBV28 and J usage is TRBJ2-3; D possibly corresponds to TRBD2 (6 bases). Germline CDR1 reads MDHEN; CDR2 reads SYDVKM. CDR3 length: 15 amino acids. The V end lost 8 bases, the J end lost 1 base, and 16 bases lay between the germline ends. The DNA of the CDR3 is TGTGCCAGCCAATGGACGGGAGATGGCACAGATACGCAGTATTTT. This translates into CASQWTGDGTDTQYF.

The chain joins TRBV18 to TRBJ2-3, with TRBD1 identical over 9 bases. Germline lookup yields CDR1 KGHSH and CDR2 LQKENI. The V gene end was trimmed by 2 bases and the J gene end by 3 bases; junction bases not matched to a gene: 0. This CDR3 is 14 amino acids long. The CDR3, as DNA: TGTGCCAGCTCACCAGGACAGGGGACAGATACGCAGTATTTT. Its translation is CASSPGQGTDTQYF.

The chain links TRBV6-5 to TRBJ1-2; a weak D match, TRBD1 (6 bases). This CDR3 region has 14 residues. CDR1 and CDR2 from the germline V gene are MNHEY and SVGAGI. V shed 0 bases and J shed 8 bases, with 13 bases lying between them. The chain's CDR3 is CASSYSTGRRGYTF. The CDR3 nucleotides read TGTGCCAGCAGTTACTCAACAGGGAGGAGAGGCTACACCTTC.

This clone was found once. The chain combines TRBV9 with TRBJ2-2; D uncertain. Per the germline V gene, CDR1 is SGDLS and CDR2 is YYNGEE. Trimming cost V 0 bases and J 1 base, with 10 bases left between them. The CDR3 totals 16 residues. This chain's CDR3 is CASSVGAQQNTGELFF. CDR3 DNA: TGTGCCAGCAGCGTAGGGGCCCAGCAGAACACCGGGGAGCTGTTTTTT.

The J gene is TRBJ2-5, the V gene TRBV11-2, with TRBD2 identical over 16 bases. The V segment lost 3 bases and the J segment 5 bases; nucleotides outside the gene matches: 6. CDR3 length equals 17 residues. Germline CDR1 reads SGHAT; CDR2 reads FQNNGV. The DNA for the CDR3 is TGTGCCAGCAGCTTGGGGACTAGCGGGAGGGCCAGGGAGACCCAGTACTTC. Its protein is CASSLGTSGRARETQYF. The full variable domain, in which reference TRBV11-2 and TRBJ2-5 provide the parts outside the CDR3, is EAGVAQSPRYKIIEKRQSVAFWCNPISGHATLYWYQQILGQGPKLLIQFQNNGVVDDSQLPKDRFSAERLKGVDSTLKIQPAKLEDSAVYLCASSLGTSGRARETQYFGPGTRLLVL.

The gene calls are TRBV7-2 and TRBJ2-7; 7 nucleotides agree with TRBD1. J lost 2 bases, V lost 6 bases, and 4 bases had no gene match. The CDR3 extends over 13 amino acids. CDR1 and CDR2 (germline): SGHTA, FQGNSA. The CDR3 nucleotides read TGTGCCAGCAGAAAGACAGGGACCTACGAGCAGTACTTC. This gives the protein CASRKTGTYEQYF.

This clone was seen only a few times. Distinct nucleotide sequences in the sample also encode this CDR3. The chain links TRBV18 to TRBJ2-7, with 8 positions matching TRBD1. CDR1 is KGHSH and CDR2 is LQKENI in the germline V gene. V shed 6 bases and J 7 bases; nucleotides not matched to a gene: 11. This CDR3 has 14 amino acids. This CDR3 is CASSLDRARREQYF. CDR3 sequence (DNA): TGTGCCAGCTCCCTGGACAGGGCACGACGGGAGCAGTACTTC.

This clone appeared a single time. The chain carries TRBV14 and TRBJ2-6; D may be TRBD1 (7 bases). The CDR3 consists of 16 residues. V was shortened by 1 base and J by 4 bases, with 11 bases between the two germline ends. Germline CDR1 reads SGHDN; CDR2 reads FVKESK. CDR3 amino acids: CASSQGRGPGANVLTF. CDR3 coding DNA: TGTGCCAGCAGCCAAGGGAGGGGGCCAGGGGCCAACGTCCTGACTTTC. Together with reference TRBV14 and TRBJ2-6, the CDR3 gives the full variable domain: EAGVTQFPSHSVIEKGQTVTLRCDPISGHDNLYWYRRVMGKEIKFLLHFVKESKQDESGMPNNRFLAERTGGTYSTLKVQPAELEDSGVYFCASSQGRGPGANVLTFGAGSRLTVL.

The chain combines TRBV7-2 with TRBJ2-5; 7 nucleotides agree with TRBD2. The CDR3 extends over 15 amino acids. J lost 5 bases, V lost 9 bases, and 15 bases had no gene match. CDR1 and CDR2 (germline): SGHTA, FQGNSA. The CDR3 coding sequence is TGTGCCAGTAAGATGGGGGGGAACTATGGCGAGACCCAGTACTTC. Encoded protein: CASKMGGNYGETQYF. Based on the CDR3 plus reference TRBV7-2 and TRBJ2-5, the full variable domain is GAGVSQSPSNKVTEKGKDVELRCDPISGHTALYWYRQSLGQGLEFLIYFQGNSAPDKSGLPSDRFSAERTGGSVSTLTIQRTQQEDSAVYLCASKMGGNYGETQYFGPGTRLLVL.

The chain is built from TRBV7-6 and TRBJ2-1; D is unresolved. With 2 bases removed from V and 3 bases from J, the gap between germline ends came to 5 bases. The CDR3 consists of 13 residues. Germline V gene lookup returns CDR1 SGHVS and CDR2 FNYEAQ. For the CDR3, the DNA is TGTGCCAGCAGCTTAAACCTCTACAATGAGCAGTTCTTC. Its translation is CASSLNLYNEQFF.

The chain's CDR3 is CASSPLRIRAKALEQYF. CDR3 sequence (DNA): TGTGCCAGCAGCCCATTGCGGATTAGGGCAAAGGCCCTCGAGCAGTACTTC. The rearrangement links TRBV21-1 to TRBJ2-7. TRBV21-1 is listed as a pseudogene. The CDR3 has 17 residues.

The J gene is TRBJ2-3, the V gene TRBV5-1; D is unresolved. With 0 bases removed from V and 6 bases from J, the gap between germline ends came to 14 bases. Germline loops: CDR1 SGHRS, CDR2 YFSETQ. There are 15 residues in the CDR3. The CDR3 reads CASSLDTPSRDTQYF. Here the CDR3 DNA reads TGCGCCAGCAGCTTGGACACCCCTTCCCGTGATACGCAGTATTTT. Full variable domain (outside the CDR3, taken from reference TRBV5-1 and TRBJ2-3): KAGVTQTPRYLIKTRGQQVTLSCSPISGHRSVSWYQQTPGQGLQFLFEYFSETQRNKGNFPGRFSGRQFSNSRSEMNVSTLELGDSALYLCASSLDTPSRDTQYFGPGTRLTVL.

A note on this clone: Other DNA sequences of this sample code for an identical CDR3. The rearrangement joins TRBV19 to TRBJ2-5; TRBD1 might be the D (5 bases). Germline V CDR1 and CDR2: LNHDA, SQIVND (reference sequence). This CDR3 spans 13 amino acids. V dropped 6 bases and J dropped 0 bases, with 8 bases sitting between them. CDR3 DNA: TGTGCCAGTAGGGGGCTAGACCAAGAGACCCAGTACTTC. It translates to CASRGLDQETQYF.

The genes are TRBV5-8 and TRBJ2-3; D remains unclear. In germline, CDR1 is SGHTS, CDR2 YDEGEE. Trimming cost V 6 bases and J 7 bases, with 15 bases left between them. The CDR3 extends over 13 amino acids. In DNA form, the CDR3 reads TGTGCCAGCATCAAAGTGGGTTGGAATACGCAGTATTTT. Translated, it gives CASIKVGWNTQYF.

The chain combines TRBV19 with TRBJ1-2; 7 nucleotides agree with TRBD1. Germline-derived CDR1 and CDR2 are LNHDA and SQIVND (reference sequence). The CDR3 is 15 amino acids. The trim removed 1 base at V and 6 bases at J, leaving 8 bases unmatched. The DNA for the CDR3 is TGTGCCAGTAGTATAGCCAGACGGGACAGAAATGGCTACACCTTC. Translation gives CASSIARRDRNGYTF.